In its sample, the clone carrying this T cell receptor (beta chain) was seen a few times. The CDR3 runs 15 residues. The V gene's germline CDR1 is SGHRS and CDR2 YFSETQ. The junction had 6 bases not matched to a gene; V was cut back by 0 bases and J by 9 bases. From the 5' RACE reads, TCRdb called clonotypes with MiXCR, one entry per CDR3 protein. The data show roughly 620,000 distinct CDR3 sequences, over 15% seen once. The data are from a study of T-cell memory formation after mild COVID-19. The chain is built from TRBV5-1 and TRBJ2-2; 9 bases are a match to TRBD2. Sample: PBMCs or a T cell subset sorted from them (not recorded which). The origin of this receptor is an adult woman who had mild COVID-19 (a few samples of this study predate the infection). Cell type and time point are not known. The CDR3 loop reads CASSLAAGGPRELFF. The CDR3 DNA is TGCGCCAGCAGCTTGGCGGCGGGGGGGCCGCGGGAGCTGTTTTTT.